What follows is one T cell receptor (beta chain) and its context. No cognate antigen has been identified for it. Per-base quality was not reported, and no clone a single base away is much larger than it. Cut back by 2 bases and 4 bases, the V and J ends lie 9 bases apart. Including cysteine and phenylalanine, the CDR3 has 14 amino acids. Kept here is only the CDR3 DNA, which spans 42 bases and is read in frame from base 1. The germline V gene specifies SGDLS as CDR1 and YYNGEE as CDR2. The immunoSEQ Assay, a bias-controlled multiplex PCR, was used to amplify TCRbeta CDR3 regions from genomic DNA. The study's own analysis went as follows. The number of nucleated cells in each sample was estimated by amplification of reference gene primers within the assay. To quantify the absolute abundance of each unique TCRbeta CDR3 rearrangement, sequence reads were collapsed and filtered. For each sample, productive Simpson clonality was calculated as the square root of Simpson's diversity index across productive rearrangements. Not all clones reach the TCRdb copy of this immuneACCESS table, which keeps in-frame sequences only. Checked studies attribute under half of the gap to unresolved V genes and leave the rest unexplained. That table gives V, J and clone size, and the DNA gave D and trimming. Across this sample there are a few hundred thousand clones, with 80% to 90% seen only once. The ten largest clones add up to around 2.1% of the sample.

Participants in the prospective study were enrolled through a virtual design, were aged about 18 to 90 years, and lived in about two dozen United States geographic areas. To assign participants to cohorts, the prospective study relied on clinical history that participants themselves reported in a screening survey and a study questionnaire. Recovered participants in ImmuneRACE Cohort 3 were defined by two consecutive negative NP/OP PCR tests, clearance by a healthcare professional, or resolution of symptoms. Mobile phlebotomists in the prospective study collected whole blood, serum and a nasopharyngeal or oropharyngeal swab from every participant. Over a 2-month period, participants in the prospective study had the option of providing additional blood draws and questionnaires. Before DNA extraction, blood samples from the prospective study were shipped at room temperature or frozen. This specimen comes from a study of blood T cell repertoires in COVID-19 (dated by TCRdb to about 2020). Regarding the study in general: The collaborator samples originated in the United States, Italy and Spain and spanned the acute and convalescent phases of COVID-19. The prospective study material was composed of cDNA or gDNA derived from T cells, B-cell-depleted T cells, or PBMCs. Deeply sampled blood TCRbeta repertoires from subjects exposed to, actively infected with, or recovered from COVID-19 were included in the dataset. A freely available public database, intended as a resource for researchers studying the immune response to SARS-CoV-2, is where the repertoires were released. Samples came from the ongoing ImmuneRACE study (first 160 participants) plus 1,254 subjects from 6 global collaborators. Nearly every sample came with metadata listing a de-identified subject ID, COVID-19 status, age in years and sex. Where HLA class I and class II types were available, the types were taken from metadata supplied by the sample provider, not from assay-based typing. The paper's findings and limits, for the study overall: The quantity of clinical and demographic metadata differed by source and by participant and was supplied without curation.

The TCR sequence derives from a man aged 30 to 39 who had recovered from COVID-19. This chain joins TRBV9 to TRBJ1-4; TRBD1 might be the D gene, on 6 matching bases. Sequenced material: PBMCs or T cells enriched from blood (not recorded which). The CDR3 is CASSVRGGNEKLFF. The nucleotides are TGTGCCAGCAGCGTGAGGGGGGGTAATGAAAAACTGTTTTTT.